This TCR beta chain comes out of a study of blood T cell repertoires in COVID-19. On the study more broadly: From T cells, B-cell-depleted T cells, or PBMCs came the material, which was cDNA or gDNA.

The J segment lost 1 base and the V segment lost 4 bases, leaving 3 bases of the junction unmatched. The CDR3 is made up of 14 amino acids. CDR1 is SGHRS and CDR2 is YFSETQ in the germline V gene. Recruitment covered 20 to 25 US areas and drew participants whose ages spanned roughly 18 to 90 years. Original processing methods: Reference gene primers were amplified, and this amplification served to estimate nucleated cell counts. Assay: immunoSEQ multiplex PCR; the TCRdb copy retains only in-frame clones and omits some. D and trimming were read from the DNA, whereas the V and J calls and clone size are those reported in that table. The table records under 500,000 clones, roughly nine tenths of them present only once.

The chain links TRBV5-1 to TRBJ2-5; 8 nucleotides match TRBD2. This clonotype was sampled from a woman between 18 and 29 years old with acute COVID-19. Sequenced: PBMCs or T cells enriched from blood (not recorded which). The CDR3 DNA sequence: TGCGCCAGCAGCCCTAGCGGGCTCCAAGAGACCCAGTACTTC. It codes for CASSPSGLQETQYF.